This entry is about one TCR beta chain. This record comes from a study of blood T cells in healthy people across ages. Donors were systemically healthy Caucasian individuals from Russia aged roughly 6 to 100 years. Sample-barcoded 5' priming and a J-beta primer mix drove a second PCR of roughly 6 to 12 cycles. TCRdb fed the 5' RACE reads into MiXCR, producing one record per CDR3 protein. Of 800,000 to 1,300,000 distinct CDR3 sequences listed, about 23% are singletons. The CDR3 has 17 amino acids. These data are also associated with another study on T cells of mothers and their children. Turning to that study: The people who donated were a few healthy Caucasian mothers and their six children.

This sequence was found in a girl aged 2 to 10 in good health. Source material: blood. The chain is built from TRBV21-1 and TRBJ2-7; the D segment call TRBD2 is taken from the table without a DNA check. TRBV21-1 is assigned pseudogene status. The CDR3 region has the DNA TGTGCCAGCAGCAAAGGTACTAGCGGGTTCCCTACCTACGAGCAGTACTTC. Translation: CASSKGTSGFPTYEQYF.